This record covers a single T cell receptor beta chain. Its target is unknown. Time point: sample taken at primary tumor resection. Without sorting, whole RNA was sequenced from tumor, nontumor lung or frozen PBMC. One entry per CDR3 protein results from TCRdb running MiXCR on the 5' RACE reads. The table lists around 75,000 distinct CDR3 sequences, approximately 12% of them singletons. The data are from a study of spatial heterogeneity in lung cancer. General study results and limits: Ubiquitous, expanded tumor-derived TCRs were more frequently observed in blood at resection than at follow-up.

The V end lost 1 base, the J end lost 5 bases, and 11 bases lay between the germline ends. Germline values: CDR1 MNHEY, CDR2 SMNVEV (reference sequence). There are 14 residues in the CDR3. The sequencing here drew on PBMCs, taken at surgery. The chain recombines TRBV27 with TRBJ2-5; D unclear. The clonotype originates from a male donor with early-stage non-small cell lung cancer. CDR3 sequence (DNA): TGTGCCAGCAGTTTATTGGGATTGATGGAGACCCAGTACTTC. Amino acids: CASSLLGLMETQYF.